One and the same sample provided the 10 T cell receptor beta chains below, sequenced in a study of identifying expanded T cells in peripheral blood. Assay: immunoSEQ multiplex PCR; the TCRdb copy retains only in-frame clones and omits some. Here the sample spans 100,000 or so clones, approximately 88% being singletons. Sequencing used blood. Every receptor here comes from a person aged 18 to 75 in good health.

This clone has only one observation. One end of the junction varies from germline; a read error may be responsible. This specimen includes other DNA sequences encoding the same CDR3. The DNA of the CDR3 is TGTGCCAGCAGGACAGGGGGCGGAGTGGAAGCCTTCTTT. Its protein is CASRTGGGVEAFF. The chain uses TRBV7-2 and TRBJ1-1; TRBD1 aligns across 10 bases. Germline CDR1 and CDR2: SGHTA and FQGNSA. The CDR3 runs 13 residues.

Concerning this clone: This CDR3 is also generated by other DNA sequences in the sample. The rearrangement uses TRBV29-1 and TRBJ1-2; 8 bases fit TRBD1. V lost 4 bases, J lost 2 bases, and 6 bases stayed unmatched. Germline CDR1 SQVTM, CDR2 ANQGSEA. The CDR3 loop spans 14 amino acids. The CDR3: CSVVGTGGNYGYTF. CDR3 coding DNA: TGCAGCGTTGTAGGAACAGGGGGGAACTATGGCTACACCTTC.

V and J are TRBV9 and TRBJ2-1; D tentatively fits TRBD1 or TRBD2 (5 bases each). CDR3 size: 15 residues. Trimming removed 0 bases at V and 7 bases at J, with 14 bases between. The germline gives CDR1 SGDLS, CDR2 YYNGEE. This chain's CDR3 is CASSVEQTGANEQFF. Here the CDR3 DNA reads TGTGCCAGCAGCGTAGAACAGACCGGGGCGAATGAGCAGTTCTTC.

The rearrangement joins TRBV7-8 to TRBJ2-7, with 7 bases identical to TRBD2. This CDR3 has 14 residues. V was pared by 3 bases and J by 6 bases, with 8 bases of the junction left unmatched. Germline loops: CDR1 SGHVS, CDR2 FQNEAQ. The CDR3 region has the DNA TGTGCCAGCAGCTTCCGGGAGGATCAGGGCGAGCAGTACTTC. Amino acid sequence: CASSFREDQGEQYF. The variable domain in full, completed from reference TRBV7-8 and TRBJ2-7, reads GAGVSQSPRYKVAKRGQDVALRCDPISGHVSLFWYQQALGQGPEFLTYFQNEAQLDKSGLPSDRFFAERPEGSVSTLKIQRTQQEDSAVYLCASSFREDQGEQYFGPGTRLTVT.

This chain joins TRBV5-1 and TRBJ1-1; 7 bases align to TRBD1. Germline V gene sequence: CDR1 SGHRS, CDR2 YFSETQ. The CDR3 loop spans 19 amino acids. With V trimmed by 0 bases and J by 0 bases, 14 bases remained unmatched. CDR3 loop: CASSLVFPGQNFMNTEAFF. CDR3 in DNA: TGCGCCAGCAGCTTGGTTTTCCCGGGACAGAACTTTATGAACACTGAAGCTTTCTTT.

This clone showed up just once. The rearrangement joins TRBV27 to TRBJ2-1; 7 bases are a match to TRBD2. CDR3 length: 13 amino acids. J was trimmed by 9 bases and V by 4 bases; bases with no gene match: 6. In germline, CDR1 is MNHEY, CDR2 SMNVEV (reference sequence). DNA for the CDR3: TGTGCCAGCAGTTCCCTGGGGGGGTTTGAGCAGTTCTTC. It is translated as CASSSLGGFEQFF.

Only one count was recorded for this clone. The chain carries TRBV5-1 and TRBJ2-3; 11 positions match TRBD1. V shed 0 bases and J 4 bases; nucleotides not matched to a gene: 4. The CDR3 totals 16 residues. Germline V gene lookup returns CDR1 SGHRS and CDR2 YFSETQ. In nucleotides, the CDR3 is TGCGCCAGCAGCTTGGCGGACAGGGGGCGGTCAGATACGCAGTATTTT. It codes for CASSLADRGRSDTQYF.

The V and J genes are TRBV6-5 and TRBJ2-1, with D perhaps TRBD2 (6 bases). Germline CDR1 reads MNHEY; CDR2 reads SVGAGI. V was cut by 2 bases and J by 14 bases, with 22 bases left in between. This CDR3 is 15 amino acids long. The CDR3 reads CASSYSPPTRDGEFF. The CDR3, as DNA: TGTGCCAGCAGTTACAGCCCTCCGACTAGGGACGGGGAGTTCTTC.

The DNA of the CDR3 is TGTGCCAGCAGCCCGAGTAGCGGGAGGGGATCTGGGGCCAACGTCCTGACTTTC. Protein sequence: CASSPSSGRGSGANVLTF. The rearrangement links TRBV11-3 to TRBJ2-6, with 11 positions matching TRBD2. J gave up 1 base and V 5 bases, and 7 bases lay outside the gene matches. Germline CDR1 and CDR2: SGHNT and YENEEA. This CDR3 is built from 18 residues.

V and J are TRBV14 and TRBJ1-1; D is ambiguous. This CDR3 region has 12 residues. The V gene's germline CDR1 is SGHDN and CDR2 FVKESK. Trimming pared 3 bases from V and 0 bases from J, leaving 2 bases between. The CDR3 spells CASSHMNTEAFF. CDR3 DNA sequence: TGTGCCAGCAGCCACATGAACACTGAAGCTTTCTTT.